The 23 T cell receptor beta chains below come from one sample, sequenced in a study of blood T cell repertoires in COVID-19. Using immunoSEQ multiplex PCR, the repertoire was profiled, and TCRdb retains in-frame clones only, with some absent. The sample lists about 150,000 clones; about nine tenths were seen once. The specimen sequenced was peripheral blood. The receptors here all came from a woman in her seventies with acute or convalescent COVID-19.

The chain has TRBV7-6 and TRBJ2-6; 7 bases line up with TRBD1. CDR1 is SGHVS, CDR2 FNYEAQ, per germline. CDR3 length: 17 amino acids. J lost 2 bases, V lost 5 bases, and 9 bases had no gene match. In nucleotides, the CDR3 is TGTGCCAGCAGCCGACCCCAGGGGGATCCTGGGGCCAACGTCCTGACTTTC. It yields the protein CASSRPQGDPGANVLTF.

This clone appeared once. The chain has TRBV19 and TRBJ1-1; TRBD1 matches 9 bases. This CDR3 has 15 amino acids. Germline CDR1 is LNHDA and CDR2 is SQIVND (reference sequence). The junction had 10 bases not matched to a gene; V was cut back by 6 bases and J by 5 bases. The CDR3 DNA sequence: TGTGCCAGTAGACTCACAGGGGGCGCGGGAACTGAAGCTTTCTTT. Translated, it gives CASRLTGGAGTEAFF.

The chain has TRBV6-2 or TRBV6-3 and TRBJ1-1, with D possibly matching TRBD1 (5 bases). The germline V gene has CDR1 MNHEY and CDR2 SVGEGT. The CDR3 runs to 15 residues. The V and J ends lost 3 bases and 1 base respectively, with 12 bases between them. DNA of the CDR3: TGTGCCAGCAGTTATTACGGCAGGGCGAACACTGAAGCTTTCTTT. Amino acid sequence: CASSYYGRANTEAFF.

The V gene is TRBV19, the J gene TRBJ2-5; D is possibly TRBD2 (5 bases). Germline values: CDR1 LNHDA, CDR2 SQIVND (reference sequence). The CDR3 is 16 amino acids. V lost 4 bases and J lost 1, with 16 bases in between. The CDR3 loop reads CASSKGPGLGQETQYF. Written as DNA, the CDR3 is TGTGCCAGTAGTAAAGGGCCGGGGTTAGGCCAAGAGACCCAGTACTTC.

As DNA, the CDR3 is TGCGCCAGCAGCTTGGCCGGGGCGGGGGGGCCAGATACGCAGTATTTT. It translates to CASSLAGAGGPDTQYF. The chain employs TRBV5-1 and TRBJ2-3; 9 nucleotides match TRBD2. CDR1 is SGHRS and CDR2 is YFSETQ in the germline V gene. Germline trimming cut 0 bases from V and 4 bases from J; bases unmatched to any gene: 6. The length of the CDR3 is 16 residues.

The genes are TRBV5-1 and TRBJ1-4; 9 bases match TRBD1. This CDR3 has 15 amino acids. The germline gives CDR1 SGHRS, CDR2 YFSETQ. The V segment lost 4 bases and the J segment 8 bases; nucleotides outside the gene matches: 9. CDR3 protein: CASSNPGQGGEKLFF. For the CDR3, the DNA is TGCGCCAGCAGCAATCCGGGACAGGGAGGAGAAAAACTGTTTTTT.

This clone was counted once. The V gene is TRBV18, the J gene TRBJ2-7, with a tentative D call TRBD2 (6 bases). CDR3 length: 14 residues. The germline gives CDR1 KGHSH, CDR2 LQKENI. The V end was cut by 1 base, the J end by 7 bases, with 14 bases between. The CDR3 loop is CASSPLGGPGEQYF. CDR3 DNA sequence: TGTGCCAGCTCACCACTGGGGGGTCCGGGTGAGCAGTACTTC.

J is TRBJ1-1 and V is TRBV10-3; possible D gene TRBD1, 5 bases. V dropped 4 bases and J dropped 0 bases, with 12 bases sitting between them. CDR3 length: 15 residues. Germline-derived CDR1 and CDR2 are ENHRY and SYGVKD. The CDR3 reads CAISAFQGLNTEAFF. The DNA of the CDR3 is TGTGCCATCAGTGCATTTCAGGGTTTGAACACTGAAGCTTTCTTT.

This chain uses TRBV3-1 (or the pseudogene TRBV3-2) with TRBJ1-3; D remains ambiguous. Germline V gene data show CDR1 as LGHDT and CDR2 as YNNKEL (reference sequence). The V end was cut by 0 bases, the J end by 7 bases, with 7 bases between. The CDR3 has 13 amino acids. The CDR3 region is CASSQESGNTIYF. The DNA of the CDR3 is TGTGCCAGCAGCCAAGAAAGCGGGAACACCATATATTTT.

The sample holds one count of this clone. This chain uses TRBV20-1 with TRBJ1-5; D call uncertain. The CDR3 has 13 residues. Trimming left V 3 bases short and J 9 bases short, with 15 bases between. Per the germline V gene, CDR1 is DFQATT and CDR2 is SNEGSKA (reference sequence). CDR3 DNA: TGCAGTGCTAGTCCCGGGTCCACGGTGCCCCAGCATTTT. This translates into CSASPGSTVPQHF.

The rearrangement joins TRBV6-1 to TRBJ2-7, with 8 bases aligning to TRBD2. The CDR3 contains 14 residues. CDR1 is MNHNS and CDR2 is SASEGT in the germline V gene. V lost 2 bases to trimming and J lost 9 bases; unmatched junction nucleotides: 9. The CDR3 loop reads CASSESPGGPRQYF. CDR3 coding DNA: TGTGCCAGCAGTGAATCCCCGGGGGGGCCGCGGCAGTACTTC.

In the case of this clone: This specimen includes other DNA sequences encoding the same CDR3. The CDR3 region is CASSRTGTNEKLFF. The CDR3 nucleotides read TGTGCCAGCAGTCGGACAGGCACTAATGAAAAACTGTTTTTT. The rearrangement joins TRBV6-5 to TRBJ1-4; 7 nucleotides align to TRBD1. The trim removed 5 bases at V and 2 bases at J, leaving 2 bases unmatched. Germline V gene lookup returns CDR1 MNHEY and CDR2 SVGAGI. This CDR3 spans 14 amino acids.

This chain uses TRBV2 with TRBJ2-3, with D tentatively TRBD2 (6 bases). The germline V gene has CDR1 SNHLY and CDR2 FYNNEI. CDR3 length: 13 residues. V shed 8 bases and J shed 0 bases, with 9 bases lying between them. The CDR3 nucleotides are TGTGCCAGCTCCGGGGGTAGCACAGATACGCAGTATTTT. Its protein is CASSGGSTDTQYF.

The chain is built from TRBV28 and TRBJ1-5; weak D call: TRBD1 (5 bases). Trimming pared 6 bases from V and 2 bases from J, leaving 14 bases between. The germline gives CDR1 MDHEN, CDR2 SYDVKM. CDR3 length equals 15 residues. The CDR3 here is CASSPQGIGNQPQHF. In DNA form, the CDR3 reads TGTGCCAGCAGCCCGCAGGGAATCGGCAATCAGCCCCAGCATTTT.

The chain employs TRBV29-1 and TRBJ1-2; TRBD1 aligns across 9 bases. The CDR3 is 13 amino acids. Germline values: CDR1 SQVTM, CDR2 ANQGSEA. With 6 bases clipped from V and 8 bases from J, the junction kept 10 bases outside the gene matches. CDR3 in DNA: TGCAGCGTCGAAACAGGGGGCCGGAGGGGCTACACCTTC. This sequence encodes CSVETGGRRGYTF.

The chain couples TRBV12-5 to TRBJ2-1; 8 bases fit TRBD2. The junction had 11 bases not matched to a gene; V was cut back by 6 bases and J by 7 bases. The CDR3 covers 15 residues. Germline CDR1 reads LGHNT; CDR2 reads FRNRAP. CDR3 DNA sequence: TGTGCTAGTGGCCGCGGAGCGGGAGTGGGGAATGAGCAGTTCTTC. Translation gives CASGRGAGVGNEQFF.

The chain carries TRBV12-5 and TRBJ2-3, with 9 bases matching TRBD1. V dropped 6 bases and J dropped 6; count of bases not matched to a gene: 10. Germline V gene sequence: CDR1 LGHNT, CDR2 FRNRAP. The CDR3 length is 15 residues. CDR3 bases: TGTGCTAGTGGCTTAGGGACAGGGCTTGTGGATACGCAGTATTTT. Translation gives CASGLGTGLVDTQYF.

This clone was seen only once. The rearrangement links TRBV19 to TRBJ1-2, with D tentatively TRBD1 (6 bases). The CDR3 spans 15 residues. Per the germline V gene, CDR1 is LNHDA and CDR2 is SQIVND (reference sequence). Trimming removed 1 base from V and 5 bases from J, with 14 bases in between. The CDR3 DNA is TGTGCCAGTAGTATAGGAGTGGGACACCTATATGGCTACACCTTC. It specifies CASSIGVGHLYGYTF.

The J gene is TRBJ2-3, the V gene TRBV24-1; possible D gene TRBD2, 5 bases. Trimming shortened V by 4 bases and J by 14 bases, and 18 bases separated the two germline ends. CDR1 and CDR2 from the germline V gene are KGHDR and SFDVKD. The CDR3 consists of 13 residues. The CDR3 DNA reads as TGTGCCACCAGTGAGGCCGTCTTCGGGGTACTGTATTTT. Encoded protein: CATSEAVFGVLYF.

This chain links TRBV10-3 with TRBJ2-7; a possible D gene is TRBD2 (5 bases). This CDR3 comprises 16 residues. V lost 0 bases and J 2 bases, leaving 14 bases between the germline ends. Germline V gene sequence: CDR1 ENHRY, CDR2 SYGVKD. CDR3 sequence: CAISESRGSRPYEQYF. The CDR3 nucleotides read TGTGCCATCAGTGAGTCGAGAGGGTCCCGGCCCTACGAGCAGTACTTC.

The rearrangement uses TRBV2 and TRBJ2-3; D might be TRBD1 (6 bases). The CDR3 is made up of 15 amino acids. Trimming stripped 2 bases from V and 2 bases from J, with 11 bases between. CDR1 and CDR2 from the germline V gene are SNHLY and FYNNEI. CDR3 coding DNA: TGTGCCAGCAGTGAAAACCAGGGACACACAGATACGCAGTATTTT. This translates into CASSENQGHTDTQYF.

This chain uses TRBV9 with TRBJ1-3; tentatively, D is TRBD1 (5 bases). V dropped 0 bases and J dropped 4 bases, with 14 bases sitting between them. Germline CDR1 SGDLS, CDR2 YYNGEE. This CDR3 is built from 16 residues. CDR3 sequence: CASSVAVGGRGNTIYF. The CDR3 bases are TGTGCCAGCAGCGTAGCAGTGGGGGGTAGGGGAAACACCATATATTTT.

The V gene is TRBV4-1, the J gene TRBJ2-1, with a possible D match to TRBD1 (5 bases). Germline V CDR1 and CDR2: MGHRA, YSYEKL. The V and J ends lost 4 bases and 5 bases respectively, with 15 bases between them. The CDR3 runs 15 residues. CDR3 protein: CASSLYDSVHNEQFF. CDR3 sequence (DNA): TGCGCCAGCAGCCTCTACGACAGTGTCCACAATGAGCAGTTCTTC.